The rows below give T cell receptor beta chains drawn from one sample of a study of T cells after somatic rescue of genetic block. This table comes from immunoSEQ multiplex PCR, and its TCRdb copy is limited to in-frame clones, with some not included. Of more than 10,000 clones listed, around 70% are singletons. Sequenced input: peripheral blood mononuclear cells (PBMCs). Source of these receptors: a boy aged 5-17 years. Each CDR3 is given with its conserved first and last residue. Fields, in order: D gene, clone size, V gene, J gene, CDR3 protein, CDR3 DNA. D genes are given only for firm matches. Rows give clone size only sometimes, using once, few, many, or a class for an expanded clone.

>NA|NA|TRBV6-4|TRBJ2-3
CASSDWALTSTDTQYF
TGTGCCAGCAGTGACTGGGCACTTACTAGCACAGATACGCAGTATTTT
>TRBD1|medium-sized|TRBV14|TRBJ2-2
CASSRQGGVTGELFF
TGTGCCAGCAGCCGACAGGGGGGCGTCACCGGGGAGCTGTTTTTT
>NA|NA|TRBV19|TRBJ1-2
CASSVGAYGYTF
TGTGCCAGTAGTGTGGGTGCATATGGCTACACCTTC
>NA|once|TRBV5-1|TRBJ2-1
CASSLGGYNEQFF
TGCGCCAGCAGCTTAGGCGGGTACAATGAGCAGTTCTTC
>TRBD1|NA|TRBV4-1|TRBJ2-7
CASSQGVTGDYEQYF
TGCGCCAGCAGCCAAGGTGTGACAGGGGACTACGAGCAGTACTTC
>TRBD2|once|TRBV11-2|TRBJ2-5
CASSLGAGVGTQYF
TGTGCCAGCAGCTTAGGCGCGGGGGTTGGGACCCAGTACTTC
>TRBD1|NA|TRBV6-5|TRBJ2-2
CASSSPGQGYTGELFF
TGTGCCAGCAGTTCTCCGGGACAGGGGTACACCGGGGAGCTGTTTTTT
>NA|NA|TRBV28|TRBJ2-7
CASSARQPHSYEQYF
TGTGCCAGCAGTGCACGACAGCCTCACTCCTACGAGCAGTACTTC
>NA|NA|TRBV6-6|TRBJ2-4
CASSYGTLAKNIQYF
TGTGCCAGCAGTTACGGGACTTTAGCCAAAAACATTCAGTACTTC
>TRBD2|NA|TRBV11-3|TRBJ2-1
CASSLGLAGEQFF
TGTGCCAGCAGCTTAGGACTAGCCGGTGAGCAGTTCTTC
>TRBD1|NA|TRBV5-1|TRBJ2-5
CASSLAPPGQGAETQYF
TGCGCCAGCAGCTTGGCCCCACCCGGACAGGGCGCAGAGACCCAGTACTTC
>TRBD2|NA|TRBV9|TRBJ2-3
CASSPLGGTGTDTQYF
TGTGCCAGCAGCCCCCTCGGGGGGACTGGCACAGATACGCAGTATTTT
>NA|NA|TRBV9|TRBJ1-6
CASSVGGSSYNSPLHF
TGTGCCAGCAGCGTAGGAGGCAGCTCCTATAATTCACCCCTCCACTTT
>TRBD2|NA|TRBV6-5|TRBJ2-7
CASRGLAGIPYEQYF
TGTGCCAGCAGGGGACTAGCGGGAATCCCCTACGAGCAGTACTTC
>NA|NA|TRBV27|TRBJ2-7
CASSFRQSYEQYF
TGTGCCAGCAGTTTTAGACAGTCCTACGAGCAGTACTTC
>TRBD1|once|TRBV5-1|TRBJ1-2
CASSLAWTGAIFNYGYTF
TGCGCCAGCAGCTTGGCCTGGACAGGGGCGATTTTTAACTATGGCTACACCTTC
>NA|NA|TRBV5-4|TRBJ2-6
CASSSGQAGANVLTF
TGTGCCAGCAGCTCGGGGCAGGCTGGGGCCAACGTCCTGACTTTC
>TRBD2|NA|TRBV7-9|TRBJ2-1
CASSYGLAGVAENEQFF
TGTGCCAGCAGCTACGGACTAGCGGGAGTAGCCGAAAATGAGCAGTTCTTC
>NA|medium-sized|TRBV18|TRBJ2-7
CASSPNRVEQYF
TGTGCCAGCTCACCGAACAGGGTCGAGCAGTACTTC
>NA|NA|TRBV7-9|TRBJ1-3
CASSLELVSGNTIYF
TGTGCCAGCAGCTTAGAATTAGTTTCTGGAAACACCATATATTTT
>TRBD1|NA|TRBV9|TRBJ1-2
CASSVGTGGENYGYTF
TGTGCCAGCAGCGTAGGGACAGGGGGCGAAAACTATGGCTACACCTTC
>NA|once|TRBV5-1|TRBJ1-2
CASSLDGMYGYTF
TGCGCCAGCAGCTTGGACGGGATGTATGGCTACACCTTC
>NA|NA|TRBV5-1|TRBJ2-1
CASSFGPSSSYNEQFF
TGCGCCAGCAGCTTTGGGCCCTCGAGCTCCTACAATGAGCAGTTCTTC
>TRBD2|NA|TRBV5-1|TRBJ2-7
CASSKGEGEQYF
TGCGCCAGCAGCAAAGGGGAGGGCGAGCAGTACTTC
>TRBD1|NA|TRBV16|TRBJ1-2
CASSQGTGGGYTF
TGTGCCAGCAGCCAAGGGACAGGGGGTGGCTACACCTTC
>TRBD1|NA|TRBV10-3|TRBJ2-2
CASSYPDRLLTGELFF
TGTGCCAGCAGTTACCCGGACAGGCTCCTCACCGGGGAGCTGTTTTTT
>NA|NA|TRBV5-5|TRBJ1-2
CASSLVVSYGYTF
TGTGCCAGCAGCTTGGTGGTAAGCTATGGCTACACCTTC
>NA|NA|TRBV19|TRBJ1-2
CASSIAQIGYGYTF
TGTGCCAGTAGTATAGCCCAGATAGGCTATGGCTACACCTTC
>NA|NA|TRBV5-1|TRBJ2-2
CASSLGANTGELFF
TGCGCCAGCAGCTTAGGCGCGAACACCGGGGAGCTGTTTTTT
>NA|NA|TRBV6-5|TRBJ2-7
CASSYYRTVHEQYF
TGTGCCAGCAGTTACTACCGGACCGTCCACGAGCAGTACTTC
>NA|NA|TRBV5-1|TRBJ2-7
CASSLEPVSYEQYF
TGCGCCAGCAGCTTGGAACCAGTCTCCTACGAGCAGTACTTC
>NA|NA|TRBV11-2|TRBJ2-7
CASSLGFGGPSYEQYF
TGTGCCAGCAGCTTAGGGTTCGGGGGGCCTTCGTACGAGCAGTACTTC
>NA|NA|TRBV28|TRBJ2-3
CASTLGAADTDTQYF
TGTGCCAGCACCCTGGGGGCGGCCGACACAGATACGCAGTATTTT
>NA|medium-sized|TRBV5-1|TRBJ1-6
CASSSGRDNSPLHF
TGCGCCAGCAGCTCCGGACGGGATAATTCACCCCTCCACTTT
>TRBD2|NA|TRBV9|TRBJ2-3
CASSVGTGLDTDTQYF
TGTGCCAGCAGCGTAGGTACCGGACTAGACACAGATACGCAGTATTTT
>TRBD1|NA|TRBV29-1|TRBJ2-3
CSVEGDRRSTDTQYF
TGCAGCGTTGAAGGGGACAGGCGGAGCACAGATACGCAGTATTTT